This passage covers 27 T cell receptor beta chains from one sample sequenced in a study of regulatory T cells in long-lasting Graves disease. Regarding time point: persistent/refractory GD, antithyroid drugs over 5 years with positive TRAb. PBMC-extracted RNA yielded the TCR library. iRepertoire HTBI primers and Arm-PCR of CDR3 regions built TCR beta libraries. TCRdb passed the multiplex PCR reads through MiXCR, listing each CDR3 protein once. The sample lists 400,000 to 500,000 distinct CDR3 sequences; 20% to 25% were seen once. Material: peripheral blood mononuclear cells (PBMCs), obtained when the disease was refractory, from a patient treated with antithyroid drugs. The receptors were sampled from a female donor with Graves disease.

This clonotype was counted once. This may stem from a read error, because a much larger clone lies one nucleotide away. J is TRBJ2-7 and V is TRBV6-2 or TRBV6-3; unclear D gene. The CDR3 totals 12 residues. Germline assignment: CDR1 MNHEY and CDR2 SVGEGT. CDR3 sequence reads: CASSYSIYGQYF. Written as DNA, the CDR3 is TGTGCCAGCAGTTACTCCATCTACGGGCAGTACTTC.

CDR3 loop: CASSMRDKALIGSVNTF. The DNA of the CDR3 is TGTGCCAGTAGTATGCGGGACAAGGCTTTGATTGGAAGTGTGAACACCTTC. This chain joins TRBV19 and TRBJ1-2, with a tentative D call TRBD1 (6 bases). CDR1 LNHDA and CDR2 SQIVND come from the germline V gene (reference sequence). The CDR3 contains 17 residues. V was trimmed by 3 bases and J by 12 bases, leaving 29 bases between them. The complete variable domain, with remaining parts taken from reference TRBV19 and TRBJ1-2, reads DGGITQSPKYLFRKEGQNVTLSCEQNLNHDAMYWYRQDPGQGLRLIYYSQIVNDFQKGDIAEGYSVSREKKESFPLTVTSAQKNPTAFYLCASSMRDKALIGSVNTFGSGTRLTVV.

DNA of the CDR3: TGTGCCAGCAGCCTTACAGAACAGGGCTCTGGAAACACCATATATTTT. Translated: CASSLTEQGSGNTIYF. The chain couples TRBV6-1 to TRBJ1-3, with D tentatively TRBD1 (6 bases). The CDR3 sequence is 16 residues long. From germline, CDR1 is MNHNS and CDR2 SASEGT. Trimming took off 6 bases at V and 0 bases at J, with 15 bases between the two ends.

This clonotype appeared a few times. The chain links TRBV6-1 to TRBJ2-7; weak D call: TRBD1 (5 bases). Germline lookup yields CDR1 MNHNS and CDR2 SASEGT. There are 14 residues in the CDR3. The V and J ends lost 6 bases and 1 base respectively, with 13 bases between them. DNA of the CDR3: TGTGCCAGCAGACATCCCAGGGTTTCCTACGAGCAGTACTTC. It encodes CASRHPRVSYEQYF.

The V call is TRBV20-1, the J call TRBJ2-2; TRBD1 aligns across 7 bases. The V gene's germline CDR1 is DFQATT and CDR2 SNEGSKA (reference sequence). The V and J ends lost 5 bases and 5 bases, in that order; junction bases with no gene match: 11. The CDR3 consists of 15 residues. The CDR3 DNA is TGCAGTGCTGGGGTTGGGGACAGACGGACCGGGGAGCTGTTTTTT. Its protein product is CSAGVGDRRTGELFF.

Points on this clonotype: It may be a read error: a sequence one base away is much more abundant. V and J are TRBV7-9 and TRBJ2-7; 12 bases line up with TRBD2. The CDR3 loop spans 15 amino acids. Germline V gene lookup returns CDR1 SEHNR and CDR2 FQNEAQ (reference sequence). CDR3 DNA: TGTGCCAGCAGCCGAGGCGGGACTAGCGGGTACGGGCAGTACTTC. It yields the protein CASSRGGTSGYGQYF.

The chain has TRBV7-8 and TRBJ2-3, with D possibly TRBD2 on 6 matching bases. CDR1 is SGHVS, CDR2 FQNEAQ, per germline. This CDR3 is built from 15 residues. The V gene lost 3 bases and the J gene lost 4 bases, with 14 bases spanning the gap. The CDR3 sequence is CASSFGTRRSDTQYF. The CDR3 region has the DNA TGTGCCAGCAGCTTCGGGACTCGTCGCTCAGATACGCAGTATTTT.

This chain connects TRBV6-2 or TRBV6-3 to TRBJ2-2; tentative D call: TRBD1 (6 bases). The germline V gene has CDR1 MNHEY and CDR2 SVGEGT. V gave up 6 bases and J gave up 4 bases, with 12 bases separating them. The CDR3 length is 14 residues. The CDR3 DNA follows: TGTGCCAGCAGGGACAGCGGAGGCACCGGGGAGCTGTTTTTT. As protein: CASRDSGGTGELFF.

This clonotype was seen at least ten times. The V gene is TRBV10-3, the J gene TRBJ1-2; D unresolved. V lost 4 bases and J lost 3, with 12 bases in between. This CDR3 spans 14 amino acids. Germline V gives CDR1 ENHRY, CDR2 SYGVKD. As DNA, the CDR3 is TGTGCCATCAGTGCAGACATGTACTACTATGGCTACACCTTC. It codes for CAISADMYYYGYTF.

This sequence joins TRBV2 and TRBJ1-2; no reliable D call. The CDR3 spans 18 residues. V shed 2 bases and J shed 4 bases, with 23 bases lying between them. In germline, CDR1 is SNHLY, CDR2 FYNNEI. CDR3 in DNA: TGTGCCAGCAGTGAATTTGCACAGTGGATAGGACTGTTCTATGGCTACACCTTC. Translation gives CASSEFAQWIGLFYGYTF.

This chain links TRBV28 with TRBJ2-5; TRBD1 matches 7 bases. Germline CDR1 MDHEN, CDR2 SYDVKM. V lost 6 bases, J lost 5 bases, and 9 bases stayed unmatched. CDR3 length equals 14 residues. CDR3 loop: CASSRTGRLETQYF. CDR3 DNA: TGTGCCAGCAGCAGGACAGGACGTCTGGAGACCCAGTACTTC. The full variable domain, in which reference TRBV28 and TRBJ2-5 provide the parts outside the CDR3, is DVKVTQSSRYLVKRTGEKVFLECVQDMDHENMFWYRQDPGLGLRLIYFSYDVKMKEKGDIPEGYSVSREKKERFSLILESASTNQTSMYLCASSRTGRLETQYFGPGTRLLVL.

This clonotype came up a few times. This chain links TRBV28 with TRBJ2-1; 16 bases are a match to TRBD2. Germline CDR1 MDHEN, CDR2 SYDVKM. The trim removed 3 bases at V and 2 bases at J, leaving 1 base unmatched. The CDR3 covers 17 residues. The CDR3 is CASSLGLAGGPYNEQFF. The CDR3 DNA reads TGTGCCAGCAGTTTGGGACTAGCGGGAGGGCCCTACAATGAGCAGTTCTTC. The variable domain in full, completed from reference TRBV28 and TRBJ2-1, reads DVKVTQSSRYLVKRTGEKVFLECVQDMDHENMFWYRQDPGLGLRLIYFSYDVKMKEKGDIPEGYSVSREKKERFSLILESASTNQTSMYLCASSLGLAGGPYNEQFFGPGTRLTVL.

The sample holds many counts of this clonotype. This sequence joins TRBV28 and TRBJ2-2, with TRBD2 as a possible D gene (5 bases). The CDR3 covers 13 residues. CDR1 is MDHEN, CDR2 SYDVKM, per germline. V was clipped by 8 bases and J by 5 bases, with 12 bases between them. The CDR3 coding sequence is TGTGCCAGCCAAACCCGAGGGACCGGGGAGCTGTTTTTT. The encoded protein is CASQTRGTGELFF.

The chain recombines TRBV28 with TRBJ2-7, with 7 nucleotides matching TRBD1. Germline trimming cut 3 bases from V and 2 bases from J; bases unmatched to any gene: 4. CDR3 length: 14 amino acids. Germline-derived CDR1 and CDR2 are MDHEN and SYDVKM. The CDR3 loop is CASSFWDSTYEQYF. The CDR3 DNA sequence: TGTGCCAGCAGTTTTTGGGACAGTACCTACGAGCAGTACTTC.

The CDR3 DNA reads as TGCGCCAGCAGCTTGGAGCCGGGAGGGCTCTACGAGCAGTACTTC. Translated: CASSLEPGGLYEQYF. The V call is TRBV5-1, the J call TRBJ2-7; 8 bases agree with TRBD2. Germline V gene data show CDR1 as SGHRS and CDR2 as YFSETQ. CDR3 length equals 15 residues. J lost 3 bases, V lost 0 bases, and 5 bases had no gene match.

This clonotype was seen repeatedly, ten times or more. The chain carries TRBV29-1 and TRBJ2-2; D may match TRBD1 or TRBD2 (5 bases each). Trimming cost V 6 bases and J 2 bases, with 22 bases left between them. Germline CDR1 SQVTM, CDR2 ANQGSEA. The length of the CDR3 is 17 residues. The CDR3 sequence: CSVTTGAKGANTGELFF. CDR3 bases: TGCAGCGTCACTACCGGGGCCAAGGGCGCCAACACCGGGGAGCTGTTTTTT.

This clonotype was seen ten or more times. This sequence joins TRBV2 and TRBJ1-5; no clear D. This CDR3 contains 13 residues. Germline CDR1 SNHLY, CDR2 FYNNEI. Trimming left V 6 bases short and J 7 bases short, with 13 bases between. CDR3 loop: CASSAEIGQPQHF. CDR3 in DNA: TGTGCCAGCAGCGCAGAGATCGGACAGCCCCAGCATTTT. Based on the CDR3 plus reference TRBV2 and TRBJ1-5, the full variable domain is EPEVTQTPSHQVTQMGQEVILRCVPISNHLYFYWYRQILGQKVEFLVSFYNNEISEKSEIFDDQFSVERPDGSNFTLKIRSTKLEDSAMYFCASSAEIGQPQHFGDGTRLSIL.

This clonotype was observed a handful of times. The chain links TRBV3-1 to TRBJ2-5, with TRBD1 as a possible D gene (6 bases). The CDR3 totals 14 residues. Trimming removed 4 bases at V and 2 bases at J, with 11 bases between. Germline V CDR1 and CDR2: LGHDT, YNNKEL (reference sequence). CDR3 bases: TGTGCCAGCAGCCCTTATGACAGGCAAGAGACCCAGTACTTC. It yields the protein CASSPYDRQETQYF.

This clonotype was recorded at least ten times. The rearrangement links TRBV29-1 to TRBJ2-7; a weak D match, TRBD2 (5 bases). From germline, CDR1 is SQVTM and CDR2 ANQGSEA. Trimming left V 6 bases short and J 2 bases short, with 14 bases between. The CDR3 has 13 amino acids. The CDR3 DNA reads TGCAGCGTAGCTAGCCAACCTACCTACGAGCAGTACTTC. This encodes CSVASQPTYEQYF.

This chain joins TRBV20-1 and TRBJ1-3; D gene unclear. In germline, CDR1 is DFQATT, CDR2 SNEGSKA (reference sequence). This CDR3 region has 12 residues. V was trimmed by 0 bases and J by 11 bases, leaving 11 bases between them. The DNA of the CDR3 is TGCAGTGCTAGAGACCCGAGGTCGTCCATATATTTT. Protein: CSARDPRSSIYF.

The V gene is TRBV7-3, the J gene TRBJ1-1, with a tentative D call TRBD1 (6 bases). Trimming stripped 3 bases from V and 3 bases from J, with 11 bases between. The CDR3 loop spans 14 amino acids. The germline gives CDR1 SGHTA, CDR2 FQGTGA. Written as DNA, the CDR3 is TGTGCCAGCAGCTTGGGGGGCCGGGACACTGAAGCTTTCTTT. This codes for CASSLGGRDTEAFF.

This clonotype showed up many times. Here the CDR3 reads CSVGQGITYGYTF. CDR3 in DNA: TGCAGCGTTGGACAGGGGATAACCTATGGCTACACCTTC. The chain combines TRBV29-1 with TRBJ1-2; 8 bases line up with TRBD1. This CDR3 is built from 13 residues. The junction had 5 bases not matched to a gene; V was cut back by 4 bases and J by 4 bases. Germline CDR1 reads SQVTM; CDR2 reads ANQGSEA.

This clonotype was counted at least ten times. This chain links TRBV28 with TRBJ1-3, with no clear D. CDR3 size: 14 residues. V gave up 2 bases and J gave up 2 bases, with 7 bases separating them. CDR1 is MDHEN, CDR2 SYDVKM, per germline. The CDR3: CASSLRTAGNTIYF. The CDR3 DNA sequence: TGTGCCAGCAGTTTAAGGACGGCTGGAAACACCATATATTTT. The full variable domain, its missing parts supplied by reference TRBV28 and TRBJ1-3, is DVKVTQSSRYLVKRTGEKVFLECVQDMDHENMFWYRQDPGLGLRLIYFSYDVKMKEKGDIPEGYSVSREKKERFSLILESASTNQTSMYLCASSLRTAGNTIYFGEGSWLTVV.

The chain links TRBV5-6 to TRBJ1-2; 9 bases are shared with TRBD1. The CDR3 spans 13 residues. CDR1 is SGHDT, CDR2 YYEEEE, per germline. J gave up 8 bases and V 2 bases, and 4 bases lay outside the gene matches. Written as DNA, the CDR3 is TGTGCCAGCAGCTTCGGGACAGGGTTGGGCTACACCTTC. This encodes CASSFGTGLGYTF.

This clonotype was seen repeatedly, ten times or more. The gene calls are TRBV6-5 and TRBJ2-7, with D perhaps matching TRBD1 (6 bases). Per the germline V gene, CDR1 is MNHEY and CDR2 is SVGAGI. The CDR3 consists of 16 residues. With 2 bases removed from V and 5 bases from J, the gap between germline ends came to 19 bases. The CDR3 coding sequence is TGTGCCAGCAGTTACAGCGATCTGACAGGTACCAACGAGCAGTACTTC. It codes for CASSYSDLTGTNEQYF.

This clonotype was seen many times. V usage is TRBV5-6 and J usage is TRBJ2-7; a possible D gene is TRBD2 (6 bases). Germline values: CDR1 SGHDT, CDR2 YYEEEE. This CDR3 contains 15 residues. The V end lost 2 bases, the J end lost 2 bases, and 14 bases lay between the germline ends. CDR3 amino acids: CASSFLGGITYEQYF. The CDR3, as DNA: TGTGCCAGCAGCTTTCTGGGAGGCATAACCTACGAGCAGTACTTC.

The sample holds many counts of this clonotype. The chain employs TRBV2 and TRBJ2-2; D is possibly TRBD1 (5 bases). V was pared by 6 bases and J by 1 base, with 9 bases between. CDR3 size: 14 residues. In germline, CDR1 is SNHLY, CDR2 FYNNEI. The CDR3 loop reads CASRGRVNTGELFF. CDR3 DNA: TGTGCCAGCAGGGGCAGGGTGAACACCGGGGAGCTGTTTTTT. The full variable domain, its missing parts supplied by reference TRBV2 and TRBJ2-2, is EPEVTQTPSHQVTQMGQEVILRCVPISNHLYFYWYRQILGQKVEFLVSFYNNEISEKSEIFDDQFSVERPDGSNFTLKIRSTKLEDSAMYFCASRGRVNTGELFFGEGSRLTVL.